One sample yielded the 25 T cell receptor beta chains listed below, sequenced in a study of blood T cell repertoires in COVID-19. TCRdb's table, derived via immunoSEQ multiplex PCR, lists solely in-frame clones and lacks some. The data show approximately 300,000 clones, approximately 85% seen once. Sequencing was carried out using peripheral blood. The receptors stem from a human donor with COVID-19, enrolled during active disease. The donor label of this sample is uncertain.

This clone was detected once. The V gene is TRBV30, the J gene TRBJ1-1, with D uncertain. V dropped 2 bases and J dropped 1 base, with 11 bases sitting between them. The CDR3 spans 14 residues. Germline V gives CDR1 GTSNPN, CDR2 SVGIG (reference sequence). The CDR3 nucleotides read TGTGCCTGGAGTCCGCGCGGGCGGAACACTGAAGCTTTCTTT. Translation gives CAWSPRGRNTEAFF.

The chain couples TRBV6-2 or TRBV6-3 to TRBJ2-5, with D possibly being TRBD2 (5 bases). Trimming pared 2 bases from V and 7 bases from J, leaving 20 bases between. Germline V gives CDR1 MNHEY, CDR2 SVGEGT. CDR3 length: 16 residues. The CDR3 here is CASSYQFAPPSLTQYF. The CDR3 DNA reads TGTGCCAGCAGTTACCAGTTCGCCCCCCCTAGCTTGACCCAGTACTTC.

V is TRBV10-3 and J is TRBJ1-4, with D possibly TRBD1 on 6 matching bases. From germline, CDR1 is ENHRY and CDR2 SYGVKD. The CDR3 has 14 amino acids. V was trimmed by 0 bases and J by 5 bases, leaving 7 bases between them. CDR3 loop: CAISESQGNEKLFF. In DNA, the CDR3 is TGTGCCATCAGTGAGTCCCAGGGGAATGAAAAACTGTTTTTT.

The chain recombines TRBV20-1 with TRBJ1-5; possibly TRBD1 for D (5 bases). V was clipped by 3 bases and J by 1 base, with 16 bases between them. This CDR3 region has 16 residues. Germline CDR1 and CDR2: DFQATT and SNEGSKA (reference sequence). The CDR3 loop reads CSASGVGQGSNQPQHF. Written as DNA, the CDR3 is TGCAGTGCTAGTGGGGTGGGGCAGGGAAGCAATCAGCCCCAGCATTTT.

This rearrangement joins TRBV5-6 to TRBJ2-3, with D possibly being TRBD2 (6 bases). Germline lookup yields CDR1 SGHDT and CDR2 YYEEEE. Trimming cost V 4 bases and J 2 bases, with 20 bases left between them. The CDR3 has 17 residues. The CDR3 reads CASSPSRRAGPTDTQYF. CDR3 nucleotides: TGTGCCAGCAGCCCGAGCCGGCGGGCGGGACCCACAGATACGCAGTATTTT.

The chain is built from TRBV7-2 and TRBJ1-2, with 10 bases that match TRBD1. Per the germline V gene, CDR1 is SGHTA and CDR2 is FQGNSA. With V trimmed by 1 base and J by 5 bases, 4 bases remained unmatched. This CDR3 spans 15 amino acids. The DNA for the CDR3 is TGTGCCAGCAGCTTAGGGACAGGGGGTCTTTATGGCTACACCTTC. Translation gives CASSLGTGGLYGYTF.

The rearrangement joins TRBV19 to TRBJ2-4; 9 bases match TRBD1. V shed 9 bases and J 1 base; nucleotides not matched to a gene: 13. CDR3 size: 17 residues. Germline CDR1 LNHDA, CDR2 SQIVND (reference sequence). Here the CDR3 reads CASSAGTGGLAKNIQYF. CDR3 in DNA: TGTGCCAGCTCCGCGGGTACAGGGGGCCTTGCCAAAAACATTCAGTACTTC.

The chain couples TRBV6-2 or TRBV6-3 to TRBJ1-4; 7 positions match TRBD1. The CDR3 has 15 residues. Looked up from germline, CDR1 is MNHEY and CDR2 is SVGEGT. With V trimmed by 6 bases and J by 3 bases, 7 bases remained unmatched. The DNA for the CDR3 is TGTGCCAGCAGCCGACAAGGGACAGCTAATGAAAAACTGTTTTTT. Translating it yields CASSRQGTANEKLFF.

The V gene is TRBV7-2, the J gene TRBJ1-6, with D hard to call. From germline, CDR1 is SGHTA and CDR2 FQGNSA. The ends were cut back, 3 bases at V and 5 bases at J, with 8 bases in the middle. The CDR3 is 14 amino acids. DNA for the CDR3: TGTGCCAGCAGCTTGAGCAACCATAATTCACCCCTCCACTTT. Residues: CASSLSNHNSPLHF.

J is TRBJ1-1 and V is TRBV11-2, with no clear D. The CDR3 contains 13 residues. Germline CDR1 is SGHAT and CDR2 is FQNNGV. The V end was cut by 4 bases, the J end by 0 bases, with 6 bases between. This CDR3 reads CASSYRLNTEAFF. The DNA of the CDR3 is TGTGCCAGCAGCTACCGGTTGAACACTGAAGCTTTCTTT.

The chain has TRBV6-2 or TRBV6-3 and TRBJ2-3, with D unresolved. V lost 5 bases and J 7 bases, leaving 7 bases between the germline ends. The CDR3 contains 11 residues. Looked up from germline, CDR1 is MNHEY and CDR2 is SVGEGT. The CDR3 region is CASSQLYTQYF. The DNA of the CDR3 is TGTGCCAGCAGTCAGTTATATACGCAGTATTTT.

This chain uses TRBV20-1 with TRBJ2-3; 11 bases align to TRBD1. The CDR3 consists of 15 residues. J lost 5 bases, V lost 3 bases, and 7 bases had no gene match. Looked up from germline, CDR1 is DFQATT and CDR2 is SNEGSKA (reference sequence). In DNA, the CDR3 is TGCAGTGCTAGTCCCCGGGACAGGGGGTTAGATACGCAGTATTTT. It encodes CSASPRDRGLDTQYF.

The J gene is TRBJ1-4, the V gene TRBV30; the D is unclear. Germline CDR1 GTSNPN, CDR2 SVGIG (reference sequence). Trimming shortened V by 2 bases and J by 7 bases, and 14 bases separated the two germline ends. The CDR3 has 14 amino acids. CDR3 sequence (DNA): TGTGCCTGGAGTCCAAACCTGGGGAGTGAAAAACTGTTTTTT. Amino acids: CAWSPNLGSEKLFF.

The V gene is TRBV7-6, the J gene TRBJ2-2; TRBD2 matches 7 bases. This CDR3 has 16 residues. The V gene end was trimmed by 5 bases and the J gene end by 4 bases; junction bases not matched to a gene: 10. CDR1 is SGHVS, CDR2 FNYEAQ, per germline. The CDR3: CASSPISGSTTGELFF. The CDR3 DNA reads as TGTGCCAGCAGCCCAATTAGCGGGTCGACCACCGGGGAGCTGTTTTTT.

The V gene is TRBV5-6, the J gene TRBJ2-1; TRBD1 might be the D (5 bases). V gave up 4 bases and J gave up 1 base, with 15 bases separating them. The CDR3 consists of 16 residues. Germline CDR1 is SGHDT and CDR2 is YYEEEE. CDR3 in amino acids: CASSPLAQASYNEQFF. CDR3 sequence (DNA): TGTGCCAGCAGCCCCCTGGCACAGGCATCCTACAATGAGCAGTTCTTC.

This rearrangement joins TRBV7-3 to TRBJ1-1, with D maybe TRBD1 (6 bases). This CDR3 contains 13 residues. Germline assignment: CDR1 SGHTA and CDR2 FQGTGA. The V end lost 6 bases, the J end lost 4 bases, and 12 bases lay between the germline ends. CDR3 sequence reads: CASRQTGLTEAFF. In DNA, the CDR3 is TGTGCCAGCAGACAAACAGGGCTCACTGAAGCTTTCTTT.

For the CDR3, the DNA is TGTGCCAGCAGACAGGTTGCTTCCACTGAAGCTTTCTTT. Translation gives CASRQVASTEAFF. The chain uses TRBV6-5 and TRBJ1-1; TRBD1 might be the D (5 bases). Germline loops: CDR1 MNHEY, CDR2 SVGAGI. CDR3 length: 13 residues. The V end lost 6 bases, the J end lost 4 bases, and 12 bases lay between the germline ends.

This clone is a singleton in its sample. V and J are TRBV9 and TRBJ1-6; D call uncertain. CDR3 length equals 16 residues. V dropped 0 bases and J dropped 7 bases, with 14 bases sitting between them. Germline lookup yields CDR1 SGDLS and CDR2 YYNGEE. The CDR3 DNA is TGTGCCAGCAGCGTAGGGTCCAGAACACGCAATTCACCCCTCCACTTT. Its protein product is CASSVGSRTRNSPLHF.

The chain uses TRBV3-1 (or the pseudogene TRBV3-2) and TRBJ1-5; possibly TRBD1 for D (6 bases). Germline V gene lookup returns CDR1 LGHDT and CDR2 YNNKEL (reference sequence). The CDR3 is 13 amino acids. V lost 1 base, J lost 5 bases, and 6 bases lay in between. As DNA, the CDR3 is TGTGCCAGCAGCCAAGCAGGGGATCAGCCCCAGCATTTT. It translates to CASSQAGDQPQHF.

This clone was found a few times. The chain recombines TRBV13 with TRBJ2-7, with 9 bases matching TRBD2. CDR1 is PRHDT and CDR2 is FYEKMQ in the germline V gene (reference sequence). The CDR3 totals 16 residues. After removal of 1 base from V and 1 base from J, the junction contained 5 bases not matched to a gene. This chain's CDR3 is CASSLEGLAPSYEQYF. As DNA, the CDR3 is TGTGCCAGCAGCTTAGAGGGACTAGCACCTTCCTACGAGCAGTACTTC.

The rearrangement uses TRBV7-2 and TRBJ1-6; TRBD1 agrees at 8 bases. This CDR3 spans 17 amino acids. With 4 bases clipped from V and 10 bases from J, the junction kept 15 bases outside the gene matches. CDR1 SGHTA and CDR2 FQGNSA come from the germline V gene. CDR3 in DNA: TGTGCCAGCAGCTACCGGACAGGGAAGTCTTCAGGATCACCCCTCCACTTT. As protein: CASSYRTGKSSGSPLHF.

The chain has TRBV6-1 and TRBJ1-5; D perhaps matches TRBD1 (5 bases). Trimming pared 2 bases from V and 6 bases from J, leaving 11 bases between. CDR3 size: 14 residues. Germline lookup yields CDR1 MNHNS and CDR2 SASEGT. CDR3 sequence: CASSERGVGQPQHF. CDR3 DNA: TGTGCCAGCAGTGAACGGGGGGTAGGTCAGCCCCAGCATTTT.

This chain uses TRBV18 with TRBJ2-7; 8 bases match TRBD1. The CDR3 runs 14 residues. Unmatched junction bases numbered 6, after V lost 3 bases and J lost 5 bases. CDR1 is KGHSH, CDR2 LQKENI, per germline. For the CDR3, the DNA is TGTGCCAGCTCACCCGGACAGGGTCTGAACGAGCAGTACTTC. Encoded protein: CASSPGQGLNEQYF.

The chain links TRBV30 to TRBJ1-1, with D perhaps matching TRBD1 (6 bases). Germline values: CDR1 GTSNPN, CDR2 SVGIG (reference sequence). CDR3 size: 15 residues. The V end was cut by 4 bases, the J end by 1 base, with 16 bases between. The CDR3 bases are TGTGCCTGGAATCAGGGGACAATCGCGAACACTGAAGCTTTCTTT. It translates to CAWNQGTIANTEAFF.

V usage is TRBV4-1 and J usage is TRBJ1-2; D may be TRBD1 (6 bases). Germline CDR1 is MGHRA and CDR2 is YSYEKL. The CDR3 consists of 15 residues. V was shortened by 6 bases and J by 4 bases, with 18 bases between the two germline ends. The CDR3, as DNA: TGCGCCAGCAGAGACCCGGGACGGGGGGCCTATGGCTACACCTTC. Protein sequence: CASRDPGRGAYGYTF.